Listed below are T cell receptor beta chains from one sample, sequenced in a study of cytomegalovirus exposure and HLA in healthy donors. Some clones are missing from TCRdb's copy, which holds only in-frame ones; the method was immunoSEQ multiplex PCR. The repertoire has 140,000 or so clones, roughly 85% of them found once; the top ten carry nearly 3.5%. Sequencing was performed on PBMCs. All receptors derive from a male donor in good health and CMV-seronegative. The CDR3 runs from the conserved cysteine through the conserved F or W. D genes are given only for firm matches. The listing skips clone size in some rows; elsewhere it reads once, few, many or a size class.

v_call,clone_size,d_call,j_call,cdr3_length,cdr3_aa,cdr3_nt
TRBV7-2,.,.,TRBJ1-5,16,CASSLVAGFGNQPQHF,TGTGCCAGCAGCTTAGTTGCGGGATTTGGCAATCAGCCCCAGCATTTT
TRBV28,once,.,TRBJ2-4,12,CASSLPVDIQYF,TGTGCCAGCAGTTTGCCCGTAGACATTCAGTACTTC
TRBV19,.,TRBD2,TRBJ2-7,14,CASSTTSGSYEQYF,TGTGCCAGTAGTACGACTAGCGGATCCTACGAGCAGTACTTC
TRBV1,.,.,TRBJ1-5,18,CTSSQDGAGQGLGGSQHF,TGCACCAGCAGCCAAGATGGCGCGGGACAGGGCCTTGGAGGGTCCCAGCATTTT
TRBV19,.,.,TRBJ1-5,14,CASRDFYSNQPQHF,TGTGCCAGCAGGGACTTTTATAGCAATCAGCCCCAGCATTTT
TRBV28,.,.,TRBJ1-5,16,CASSLFATGSNQPQHF,TGTGCCAGCAGTTTATTCGCGACGGGAAGCAATCAGCCCCAGCATTTT
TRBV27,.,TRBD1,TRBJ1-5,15,CASTPTGSRGQPQHF,TGTGCCAGCACCCCGACAGGGAGTCGTGGTCAGCCCCAGCATTTT
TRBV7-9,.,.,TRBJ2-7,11,CTSSLSYEQYF,TGTACCTCTAGTTTGTCCTACGAGCAGTACTTC
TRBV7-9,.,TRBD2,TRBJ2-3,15,CASSLYAGGTDTQYF,TGTGCCAGCAGCTTATATGCGGGAGGCACAGATACGCAGTATTTT
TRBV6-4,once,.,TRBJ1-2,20,CASSHPRGGGLFGANYGYTF,TGTGCCAGCAGCCACCCGCGGGGGGGAGGGCTTTTTGGAGCTAACTATGGCTACACCTTC
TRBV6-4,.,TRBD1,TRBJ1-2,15,CASSAGTGANYGYAF,TGTGCCAGCAGTGCGGGGACAGGGGCCAATTATGGCTACGCCTTC
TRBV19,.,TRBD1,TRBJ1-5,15,CASSETGGRNQPQHF,TGTGCCAGTAGTGAGACAGGGGGCCGCAATCAGCCCCAGCATTTT
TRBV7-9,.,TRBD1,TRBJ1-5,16,CSSSPLDRAPNQPQHF,TGTTCCAGCAGCCCTTTGGACAGGGCCCCCAATCAGCCCCAGCATTTT
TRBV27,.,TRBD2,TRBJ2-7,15,CASTPGGAGAYEQYF,TGTGCCAGCACCCCGGGGGGAGCGGGAGCCTACGAGCAGTACTTC
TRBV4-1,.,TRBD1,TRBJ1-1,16,CASSQDGYRGFTEAFF,TGCGCCAGCAGCCAAGATGGGTACAGGGGTTTTACTGAAGCTTTCTTT
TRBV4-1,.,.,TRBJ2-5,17,CASSQGHTGDREETQYF,TGCGCCAGCAGCCAAGGTCACACAGGAGATAGGGAAGAGACCCAGTACTTC
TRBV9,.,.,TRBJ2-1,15,CASSVASGQYNEQFF,TGTGCCAGCAGCGTAGCGTCAGGGCAATACAATGAGCAGTTCTTC
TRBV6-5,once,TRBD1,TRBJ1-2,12,CASGTGFYGYTF,TGTGCCAGCGGGACAGGGTTTTATGGCTACACCTTC
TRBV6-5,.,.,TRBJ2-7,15,CASSYSVRGHYEQYF,TGTGCCAGCAGTTACTCTGTCAGGGGTCACTACGAGCAGTACTTC
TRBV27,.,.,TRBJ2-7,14,CASRKAGSTYEQYF,TGTGCCAGCAGAAAGGCAGGGTCAACCTACGAGCAGTACTTC
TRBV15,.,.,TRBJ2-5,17,CATSRGDLRGGAETQYF,TGTGCCACCAGCAGGGGGGACCTAAGGGGGGGGGCCGAGACCCAGTACTTC
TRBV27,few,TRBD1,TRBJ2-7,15,CASRGTVGPYERQYF,TGTGCCAGCAGAGGGACAGTAGGGCCCTACGAGCGGCAGTACTTC
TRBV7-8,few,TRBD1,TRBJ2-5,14,CASSFRDRQETQYF,TGTGCCAGCAGCTTCAGGGACAGGCAAGAGACCCAGTACTTC
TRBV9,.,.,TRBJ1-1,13,CASSNSRSSGAFF,TGTGCCAGCAGCAATTCGAGGAGTTCGGGAGCTTTCTTT
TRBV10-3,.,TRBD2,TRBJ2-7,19,CAISESGYSSGRKAYEQYF,TGTGCCATCAGTGAGTCCGGTTATTCTAGCGGGAGAAAGGCCTACGAGCAGTACTTC
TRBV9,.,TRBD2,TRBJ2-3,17,CASSVLAGGPAADTQYF,TGTGCCAGCAGCGTACTAGCGGGGGGGCCCGCCGCAGATACGCAGTATTTT
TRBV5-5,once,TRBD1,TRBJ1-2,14,CASSFTGGGGGYTF,TGTGCCAGCAGCTTCACAGGGGGCGGGGGTGGCTACACCTTC
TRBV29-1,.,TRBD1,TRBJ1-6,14,CSVQGESYNSPLHF,TGCAGCGTCCAGGGGGAATCCTATAATTCACCCCTCCACTTT
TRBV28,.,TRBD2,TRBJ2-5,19,CASSPQLTRLAGGHETQYF,TGTGCCAGCAGTCCTCAATTAACCAGACTAGCGGGGGGGCACGAGACCCAGTACTTC
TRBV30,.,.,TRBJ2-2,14,CAWSLLVVTGELFF,TGTGCCTGGAGCCTACTAGTTGTCACCGGGGAGCTGTTTTTT
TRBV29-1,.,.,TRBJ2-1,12,CSVEGRGDEQFF,TGCAGCGTTGAGGGTAGGGGTGATGAGCAGTTCTTC
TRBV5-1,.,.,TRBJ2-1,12,CASSLVENEQFF,TGCGCCAGCAGCTTGGTAGAAAATGAGCAGTTCTTC
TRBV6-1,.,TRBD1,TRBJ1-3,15,CASSLGTAPGNTIYF,TGTGCCAGCAGCCTCGGGACAGCTCCTGGAAACACCATATATTTT
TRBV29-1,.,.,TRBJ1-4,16,CSVEGRQGRTNEKLFF,TGCAGCGTTGAGGGGAGGCAGGGTAGGACTAATGAAAAACTGTTTTTT
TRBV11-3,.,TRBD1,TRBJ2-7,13,CASSSRDSYEQYF,TGTGCCAGCAGCTCTCGGGACAGCTACGAGCAGTACTTC
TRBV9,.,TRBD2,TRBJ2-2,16,CASSVRPGGQTGELFF,TGTGCCAGCAGCGTACGTCCGGGGGGGCAAACCGGGGAGCTGTTTTTT
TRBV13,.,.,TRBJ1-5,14,CASSLGRGSGPQHF,TGTGCCAGCAGCTTAGGTCGCGGCTCTGGGCCCCAGCATTTT
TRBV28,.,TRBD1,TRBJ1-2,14,CASSFDRGLHGYTF,TGTGCCAGCAGTTTTGACAGGGGGCTCCATGGCTACACCTTC
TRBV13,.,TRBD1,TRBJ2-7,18,CASSSGTGDSESSYEQYF,TGTGCCAGCAGCTCCGGGACAGGGGACTCCGAGAGCTCCTACGAGCAGTACTTC
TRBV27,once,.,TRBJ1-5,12,CASSPVGQPQHF,TGTGCCAGCAGTCCGGTGGGCCAGCCCCAGCATTTT
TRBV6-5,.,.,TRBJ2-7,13,CASSARDSYEQYF,TGTGCCAGCAGTGCCCGGGACTCCTACGAGCAGTACTTC
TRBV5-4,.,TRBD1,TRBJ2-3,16,CASSLPGQGATDTQYF,TGTGCCAGCAGCCTACCGGGACAGGGGGCCACAGATACGCAGTATTTT
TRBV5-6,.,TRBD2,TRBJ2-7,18,CASSSAGTSQGDSHEQYF,TGTGCCAGCAGCTCCGCCGGGACTAGTCAGGGAGACTCCCACGAGCAGTACTTC
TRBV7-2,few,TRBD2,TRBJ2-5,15,CASSFSGGLPETQYF,TGTGCCAGCAGCTTTAGCGGGGGGCTCCCAGAGACCCAGTACTTC
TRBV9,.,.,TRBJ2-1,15,CASSTGGGPYNEQFF,TGTGCCAGCAGTACTGGGGGGGGGCCCTACAATGAGCAGTTCTTC
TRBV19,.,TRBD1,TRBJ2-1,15,CASSIGTGLRTGQFF,TGTGCCAGTAGTATAGGGACAGGGCTTCGGACAGGGCAGTTCTTC
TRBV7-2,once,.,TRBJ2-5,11,CASSSGETQYF,TGTGCCAGCAGCTCAGGGGAGACCCAGTACTTC
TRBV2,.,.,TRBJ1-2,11,CASRESYGYTF,TGTGCCAGCCGTGAGAGCTATGGCTACACCTTC
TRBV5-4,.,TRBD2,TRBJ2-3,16,CASSYEREGGTDTQYF,TGTGCCAGCAGCTACGAGCGGGAGGGTGGCACAGATACGCAGTATTTT
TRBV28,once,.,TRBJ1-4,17,CASSSNPRQLTNEKLFF,TGTGCCAGCAGTTCCAATCCCCGACAGCTAACTAATGAAAAACTGTTTTTT
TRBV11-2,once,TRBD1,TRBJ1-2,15,CASSSMDRAAYGYTF,TGTGCCAGCAGCTCCATGGACAGGGCGGCTTACGGCTACACCTTC
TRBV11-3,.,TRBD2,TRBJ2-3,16,CASSRGLAGGQYTQYF,TGTGCCAGCAGTAGGGGGCTAGCGGGGGGGCAGTATACGCAGTATTTT
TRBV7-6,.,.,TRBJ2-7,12,CASSLEGEEQYF,TGTGCCAGCAGCTTAGAAGGGGAAGAGCAGTACTTC
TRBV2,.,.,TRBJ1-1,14,CASSEALQGTEAFF,TGTGCCAGCAGTGAAGCGCTTCAGGGAACCGAAGCTTTCTTT
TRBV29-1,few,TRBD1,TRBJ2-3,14,CSVAGGESTDTQYF,TGCAGCGTTGCAGGGGGTGAAAGCACAGATACGCAGTATTTT
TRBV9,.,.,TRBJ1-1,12,CASSGRNTEAFF,TGTGCCAGCAGCGGTAGGAACACTGAAGCTTTCTTT
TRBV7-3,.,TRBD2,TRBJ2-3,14,CASALAGLTDTQYF,TGTGCCAGCGCACTAGCGGGATTGACAGATACGCAGTATTTT
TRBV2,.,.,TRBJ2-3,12,CASNKMGDTQYF,TGTGCCAGCAACAAAATGGGCGATACGCAGTATTTT